This T cell receptor (beta chain) was captured by sequencing in a study of T cells after yellow fever vaccination. Study-level findings and limits: Abundant clonotypes from the bulk population could contaminate FACS-sorted repertoires.

This clonotype was counted only a few times. What it recognizes is unknown. The CDR3 runs 15 residues. Trimming shortened V by 0 bases and J by 4 bases, and 10 bases separated the two germline ends. Looked up from germline, CDR1 is MGHRA and CDR2 is YSYEKL. MiXCR, applied by TCRdb to the 5' RACE reads, yields one record per CDR3 protein. The sample shows about 350,000 distinct CDR3 sequences, around an eighth of them seen only once. Sequencing was performed on CD4+ T cells sorted from PBMCs, taken 15 days after the yellow fever booster vaccination. The sequence came from a man aged 18 to 29 who received the YFV17D yellow fever vaccine. The chain combines TRBV4-1 with TRBJ1-5; no firm D call. Here the CDR3 reads CASSQEGGGNQPQHF. DNA of the CDR3: TGCGCCAGCAGCCAAGAGGGTGGAGGTAATCAGCCCCAGCATTTT.